This passage covers 5 T cell receptor beta chains from one sample sequenced in a study of blood T cells in healthy people across ages. Sample-barcoded 5' priming and a J-beta primer mix drove a second PCR of about 6 to 12 cycles. One entry per CDR3 protein results from TCRdb running MiXCR on the 5' RACE reads. The table lists some 700,000 distinct CDR3 sequences, roughly 43% of them singletons, with approximately 22% in the top ten. Sequencing used blood. The origin of the receptors is a woman aged 55-69 years in good health.

As for this clonotype: A clone one base away is much larger, so this may be a read error. This chain joins TRBV3-1 and TRBJ2-1; D is undetermined. The J call may be faulty, since TRBJ2-7 better matches the DNA end. The germline CDR1 and CDR2 sequences are LGHDT and YNNKEL (reference sequence). The CDR3 totals 13 residues. The CDR3 DNA is TGTGCCAGCAGCCAAGATTATAACAATGAGCAGTACTTC. Amino acid sequence: CASSQDYNNEQYF.

This clonotype was observed a handful of times. The J gene is TRBJ2-4, the V gene TRBV6-7; the match to TRBD1 covers 9 bases. TRBV6-7 is an ORF; its function is uncertain. J was trimmed by 0 bases and V by 4 bases; bases with no gene match: 10. The CDR3 has 18 amino acids. The CDR3 DNA follows: TGTGCCAGCAGTTTGCCTCCGGGACAGGGACTAGCCAAAAACATTCAGTACTTC. Encoded protein: CASSLPPGQGLAKNIQYF.

This clonotype was detected only a few times. The chain couples TRBV7-9 to TRBJ2-5, with TRBD2 as a possible D gene (5 bases). This CDR3 comprises 14 residues. Per the germline V gene, CDR1 is SEHNR and CDR2 is FQNEAQ (reference sequence). Trimming shortened V by 1 base and J by 4 bases, and 10 bases separated the two germline ends. The CDR3 nucleotides are TGTGCCAGCAGCTTAGTCCGTGCGGGAGAGACCCAGTACTTC. Protein sequence: CASSLVRAGETQYF.

The CDR3 nucleotides read TGTGCCAGCATCGGCGGAGCTAACTATGGCTACACCTTC. Its protein is CASIGGANYGYTF. V gene TRBV28 combines with J gene TRBJ1-2; unclear D gene. The CDR3 runs 13 residues. Between the trimmed V and J ends, which lost 7 bases and 0 bases, there was a span of 9 bases. Germline V CDR1 and CDR2: MDHEN, SYDVKM.

This clonotype was seen ten or more times. The V call is TRBV25-1, the J call TRBJ2-5, with D maybe TRBD2 (6 bases). V was pared by 3 bases and J by 0 bases, with 20 bases between. Germline CDR1 and CDR2: MGHDK and SYGVNS. This CDR3 spans 18 amino acids. The CDR3 loop reads CASSDNLLGGPDQETQYF. In DNA form, the CDR3 reads TGTGCCAGCAGTGATAATTTGTTAGGAGGGCCCGACCAAGAGACCCAGTACTTC.